The following is a T cell receptor beta chain sequence with its context. Its antigen is as yet unknown. The assay, immunoSEQ v3.0, was run at survey level. Clones were sequenced by immunoSEQ multiplex PCR, and TCRdb holds only the in-frame ones, with some missing. Of roughly 50,000 clones listed, about 80% are singletons. This CDR3 region has 16 residues. CDR1 and CDR2 (germline): MNHNS, SASEGT. V was clipped by 2 bases and J by 8 bases, with 18 bases between them. This sample was included in a study of long-term antiretroviral therapy in people with HIV. Broader study findings: Blood in the study was drawn between the mid-2000s and the late 2010s, possibly under older ART regimens, which may be less effective than current ones. Controls showed broader CDR3 length ranges than did the HIV repertoires.

Samples held about 0.9-10 million cryopreserved PBMC, and DNA extraction followed. The chain employs TRBV6-1 and TRBJ1-4; D possibly corresponds to TRBD1 (5 bases). This receptor was obtained from a woman under 30 with HIV. Sequencing used unsorted PBMCs, obtained 0.8 years after starting antiretroviral therapy. CDR3 sequence reads: CASSEYVGAGGEKLFF. CDR3 coding DNA: TGTGCCAGCAGTGAATACGTTGGGGCAGGAGGAGAAAAACTGTTTTTT.